This entry lists 6 T cell receptor beta chains sequenced from one sample in a study of response to subunit inactivated influenza vaccine. TCRdb re-called the RT-PCR reads with MiXCR, one entry per CDR3 protein. The sample has under 550,000 distinct CDR3 sequences; about 7.6% are singletons. The sequences come from PBMCs from blood, collected 23 to 25 months after vaccination. The receptors stem from a man in his fifties or sixties who received an inactivated influenza vaccine.

The sample holds a few counts of this clonotype. The rearrangement links TRBV6-2 or TRBV6-3 to TRBJ2-1; the match to TRBD1 covers 8 bases. From germline, CDR1 is MNHEY and CDR2 SVGEGT. The CDR3 has 17 residues. V lost 7 bases, J lost 0 bases, and 11 bases stayed unmatched. The CDR3, as DNA: TGTGCCAGCATTAGCATCAGGGGGCCAAGCTCCTACAATGAGCAGTTCTTC. Amino acids: CASISIRGPSSYNEQFF.

This clonotype was picked up many times. The chain joins TRBV10-2 to TRBJ1-6; possibly TRBD1 for D (5 bases). This CDR3 contains 14 residues. V was trimmed by 1 base and J by 8 bases, leaving 9 bases between them. CDR1 is WSHSY, CDR2 SAAADI, per germline. CDR3 residues: CASSEFKGYSPLHF. The CDR3 nucleotides are TGCGCCAGCAGTGAGTTCAAGGGGTATTCACCCCTCCACTTT.

This chain connects TRBV20-1 to TRBJ1-5; D is perhaps TRBD1 (6 bases). Trimming pared 3 bases from V and 7 bases from J, leaving 13 bases between. This CDR3 has 13 amino acids. Looked up from germline, CDR1 is DFQATT and CDR2 is SNEGSKA (reference sequence). As DNA, the CDR3 is TGCAGTGCTAGCGTGGGGGCGCGACAGCCCCAGCATTTT. As protein: CSASVGARQPQHF.

V usage is TRBV12-3 or TRBV12-4 and J usage is TRBJ2-7; D perhaps matches TRBD1 (5 bases). The V end was cut by 6 bases, the J end by 3 bases, with 12 bases between. The CDR3 consists of 13 residues. The CDR3 bases are TGTGCCAGCAGCACAACAGGATTCTACGAGCAGTACTTC. Its protein is CASSTTGFYEQYF.

This clonotype has ten or more counts. J is TRBJ2-7 and V is TRBV5-1, with 9 bases matching TRBD1. The CDR3 runs 15 residues. With V trimmed by 5 bases and J by 5 bases, 11 bases remained unmatched. Germline V gene sequence: CDR1 SGHRS, CDR2 YFSETQ. The CDR3 is CASRLPGQGPHEQYF. The CDR3 nucleotides read TGCGCCAGCAGGCTTCCGGGACAGGGTCCCCACGAGCAGTACTTC.

This clonotype was counted many times. This chain joins TRBV13 and TRBJ2-1, with D perhaps TRBD2 (6 bases). Trimming removed 3 bases at V and 6 bases at J, with 15 bases between. This CDR3 comprises 15 residues. CDR1 and CDR2 (germline): PRHDT, FYEKMQ (reference sequence). CDR3 coding DNA: TGTGCCAGCAGCTTTAGTCTCGGGAGATCCAATGAGCAGTTCTTC. This gives the protein CASSFSLGRSNEQFF.